These T cell receptor beta chains were read from a single sample in a study of blood T cell repertoires in COVID-19. Produced via immunoSEQ multiplex PCR; TCRdb's table is partial and in-frame only. The sample yields about 52,000 clones, roughly nine tenths seen once. Source material: peripheral blood. These receptors originate from a man in his sixties with active COVID-19. Both conserved end residues are part of each CDR3. The order of the fields is J gene, V gene, D gene, CDR3 protein. D genes are given only for firm matches.

>TRBJ1-1|TRBV11-2|-
CASSSPGFDTEAFF
>TRBJ2-3|TRBV7-9|-
CASSSSLADTQYF
>TRBJ1-2|TRBV28|-
CASRNDRLGLYGYTF
>TRBJ2-7|TRBV7-2|TRBD1
CASSPRDGTVGHEQYF
>TRBJ2-5|TRBV14|-
CASGLGQFRTQYF
>TRBJ2-2|TRBV7-2|TRBD2
CASSLAGGLGELFF
>TRBJ1-5|TRBV28|-
CASSLSAQGQPQHF
>TRBJ2-5|TRBV18|TRBD2
CASSPPLTSGRGETQYF
>TRBJ2-1|TRBV19|-
CATAQGTNEQFF
>TRBJ2-3|TRBV27|-
CASSLLGHTDTQYF
>TRBJ1-1|TRBV7-9|-
CASSFRDWDTEAFF
>TRBJ2-2|TRBV7-9|-
CASSLVSGKNTGELFF
>TRBJ1-4|TRBV15|-
CATSRGGFNEKLFF
>TRBJ2-7|TRBV3-1/TRBV3-2|-
CASSQEVRNQQYF
>TRBJ2-7|TRBV28|TRBD1
CASSFWKGQGRYEQYF
>TRBJ1-5|TRBV6-5|-
CASSSRVGNQPQHF
>TRBJ2-7|TRBV5-5|TRBD2
CASSGKSGGRDYEQYF
>TRBJ1-1|TRBV10-3|-
CAISESYAAGSEAFF
>TRBJ2-5|TRBV12-5|TRBD1
CASGLGTGKTQYF
>TRBJ1-4|TRBV2|TRBD1
CASSGAGQPNEKLFF
>TRBJ1-5|TRBV18|TRBD1
CASSPGQNNQPQHF
>TRBJ2-1|TRBV20-1|-
CSAGQWNEQFF
>TRBJ1-5|TRBV11-2|-
CASSSTGFNQPQHF
>TRBJ2-3|TRBV7-9|-
CASSLALGSGTDTQYF
>TRBJ1-1|TRBV6-5|-
CASSNIMNTEAFF
>TRBJ1-2|TRBV30|TRBD1
CAWSVPSLRTGGGYTF
>TRBJ1-1|TRBV18|TRBD1
CASSPRGSTEAFF
>TRBJ2-3|TRBV27|-
CASSLWGQSTDTQYF
>TRBJ2-5|TRBV12-5|TRBD2
CASGSTTSGRAQYF
>TRBJ1-3|TRBV6-1|TRBD1
CASSERQGRSGNTIYF
>TRBJ1-6|TRBV7-8|-
CASSSSGSPLHF
>TRBJ2-1|TRBV19|-
CASSIGFSYNEQFF
>TRBJ2-1|TRBV20-1|TRBD2
CSASSLAGANEQFF